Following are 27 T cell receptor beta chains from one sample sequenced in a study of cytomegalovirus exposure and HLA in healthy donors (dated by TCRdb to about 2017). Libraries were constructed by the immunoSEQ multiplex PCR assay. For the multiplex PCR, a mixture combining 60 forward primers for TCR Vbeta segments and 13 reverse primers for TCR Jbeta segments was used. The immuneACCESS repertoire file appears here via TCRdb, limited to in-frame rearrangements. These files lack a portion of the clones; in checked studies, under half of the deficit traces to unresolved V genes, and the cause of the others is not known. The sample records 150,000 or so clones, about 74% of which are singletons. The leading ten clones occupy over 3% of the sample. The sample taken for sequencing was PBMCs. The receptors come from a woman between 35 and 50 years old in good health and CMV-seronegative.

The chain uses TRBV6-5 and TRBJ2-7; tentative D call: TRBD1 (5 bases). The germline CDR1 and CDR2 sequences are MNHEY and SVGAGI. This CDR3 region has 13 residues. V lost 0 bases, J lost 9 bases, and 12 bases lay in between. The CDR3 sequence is CASSYSGRDGQYF. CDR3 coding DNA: TGTGCCAGCAGTTACTCCGGCAGGGATGGGCAGTACTTC.

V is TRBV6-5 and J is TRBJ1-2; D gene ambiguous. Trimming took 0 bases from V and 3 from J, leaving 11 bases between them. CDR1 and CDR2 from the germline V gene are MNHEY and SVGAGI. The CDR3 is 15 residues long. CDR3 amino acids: CASSYSAGLHYGYTF. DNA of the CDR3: TGTGCCAGCAGTTACTCGGCAGGACTGCACTATGGCTACACCTTC.

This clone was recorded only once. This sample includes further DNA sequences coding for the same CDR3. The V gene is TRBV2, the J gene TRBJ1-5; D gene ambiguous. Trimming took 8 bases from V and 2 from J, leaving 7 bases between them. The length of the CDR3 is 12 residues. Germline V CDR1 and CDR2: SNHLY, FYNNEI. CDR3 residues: CASSPGNQPQHF. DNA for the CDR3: TGTGCCAGCTCCCCGGGCAATCAGCCCCAGCATTTT.

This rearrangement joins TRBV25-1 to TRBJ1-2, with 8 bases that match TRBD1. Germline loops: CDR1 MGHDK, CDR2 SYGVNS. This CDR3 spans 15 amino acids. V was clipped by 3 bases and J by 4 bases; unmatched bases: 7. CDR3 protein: CASSDPSGGVYGYTF. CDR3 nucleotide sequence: TGTGCCAGCAGTGACCCCTCAGGGGGCGTCTATGGCTACACCTTC.

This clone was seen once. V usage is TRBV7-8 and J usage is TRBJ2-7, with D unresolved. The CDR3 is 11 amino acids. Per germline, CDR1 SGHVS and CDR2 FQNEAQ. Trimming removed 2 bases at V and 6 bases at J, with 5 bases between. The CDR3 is CASSLNGEQYF. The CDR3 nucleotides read TGTGCCAGCAGCTTAAACGGCGAGCAGTACTTC.

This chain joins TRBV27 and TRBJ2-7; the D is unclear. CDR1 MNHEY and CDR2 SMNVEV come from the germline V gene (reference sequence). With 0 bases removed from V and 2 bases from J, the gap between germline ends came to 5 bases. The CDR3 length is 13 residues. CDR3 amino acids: CASSLSATYEQYF. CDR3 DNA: TGTGCCAGCAGTTTATCGGCAACCTACGAGCAGTACTTC.

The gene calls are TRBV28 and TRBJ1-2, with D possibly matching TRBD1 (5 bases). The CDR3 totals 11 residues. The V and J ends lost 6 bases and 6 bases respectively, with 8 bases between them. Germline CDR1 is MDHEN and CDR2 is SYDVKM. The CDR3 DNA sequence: TGTGCCAGCAGCCGGGGGAATGGCTACACCTTC. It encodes CASSRGNGYTF.

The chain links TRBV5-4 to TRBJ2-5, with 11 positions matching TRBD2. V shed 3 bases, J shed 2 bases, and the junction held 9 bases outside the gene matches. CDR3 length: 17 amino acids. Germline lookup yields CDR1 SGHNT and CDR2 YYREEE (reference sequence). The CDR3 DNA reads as TGTGCCAGCAGCTCCCCCTGGGGACTAGCGGAACAAGAGACCCAGTACTTC. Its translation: CASSSPWGLAEQETQYF.

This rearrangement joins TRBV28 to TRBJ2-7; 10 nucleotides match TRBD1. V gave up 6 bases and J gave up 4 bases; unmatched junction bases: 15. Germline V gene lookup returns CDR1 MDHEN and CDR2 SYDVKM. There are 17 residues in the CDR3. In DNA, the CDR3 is TGTGCCAGCAGCAACCAAAGGGGACAGGGGAGGATATACGAGCAGTACTTC. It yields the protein CASSNQRGQGRIYEQYF.

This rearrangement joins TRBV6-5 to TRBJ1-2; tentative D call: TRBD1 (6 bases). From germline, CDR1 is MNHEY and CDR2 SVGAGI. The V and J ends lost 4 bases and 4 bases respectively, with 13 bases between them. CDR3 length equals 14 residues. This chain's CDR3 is CASSLPDSLYGYTF. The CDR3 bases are TGTGCCAGCAGTTTACCGGACAGCCTCTATGGCTACACCTTC.

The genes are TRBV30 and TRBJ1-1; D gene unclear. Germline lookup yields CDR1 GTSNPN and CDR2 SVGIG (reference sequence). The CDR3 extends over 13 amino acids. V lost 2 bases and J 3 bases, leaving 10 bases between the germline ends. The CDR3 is CAWSFRVDTEAFF. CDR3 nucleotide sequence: TGTGCCTGGAGTTTTCGGGTGGACACTGAAGCTTTCTTT.

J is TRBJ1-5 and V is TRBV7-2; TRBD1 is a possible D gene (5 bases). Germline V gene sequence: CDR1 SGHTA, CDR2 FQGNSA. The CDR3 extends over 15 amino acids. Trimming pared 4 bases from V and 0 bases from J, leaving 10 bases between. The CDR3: CASSYQTDSNQPQHF. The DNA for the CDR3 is TGTGCCAGCAGCTACCAGACAGATAGCAATCAGCCCCAGCATTTT.

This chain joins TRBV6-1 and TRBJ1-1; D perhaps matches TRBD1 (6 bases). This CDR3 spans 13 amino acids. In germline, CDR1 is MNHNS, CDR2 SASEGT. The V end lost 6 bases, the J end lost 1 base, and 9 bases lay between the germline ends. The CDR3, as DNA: TGTGCCAGCAGCATCAGGGGGAACACTGAAGCTTTCTTT. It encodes CASSIRGNTEAFF.

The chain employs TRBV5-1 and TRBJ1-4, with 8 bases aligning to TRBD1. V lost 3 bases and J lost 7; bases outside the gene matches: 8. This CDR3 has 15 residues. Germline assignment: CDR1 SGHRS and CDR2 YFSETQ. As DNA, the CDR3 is TGCGCCAGCAGCTCCCTCCAGGGGGCCGGTGAAAAACTGTTTTTT. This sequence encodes CASSSLQGAGEKLFF.

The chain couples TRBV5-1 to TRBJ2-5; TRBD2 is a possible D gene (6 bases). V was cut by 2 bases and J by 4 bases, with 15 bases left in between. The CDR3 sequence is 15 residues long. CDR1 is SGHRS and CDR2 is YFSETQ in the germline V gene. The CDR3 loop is CASSFSGTGTETQYF. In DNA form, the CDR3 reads TGCGCCAGCAGCTTCTCCGGGACTGGGACAGAGACCCAGTACTTC. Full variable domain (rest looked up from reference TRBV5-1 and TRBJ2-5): KAGVTQTPRYLIKTRGQQVTLSCSPISGHRSVSWYQQTPGQGLQFLFEYFSETQRNKGNFPGRFSGRQFSNSRSEMNVSTLELGDSALYLCASSFSGTGTETQYFGPGTRLLVL.

CDR3 residues: CASSVNGGDTEAFF. In DNA form, the CDR3 reads TGTGCCAGCAGTGTTAATGGGGGGGACACTGAAGCTTTCTTT. The rearrangement links TRBV6-4 to TRBJ1-1; the D gene is possibly TRBD1 (5 bases). The CDR3 runs to 14 residues. Trimming cost V 4 bases and J 3 bases, with 12 bases left between them. Germline loops: CDR1 MRHNA, CDR2 SNTAGT.

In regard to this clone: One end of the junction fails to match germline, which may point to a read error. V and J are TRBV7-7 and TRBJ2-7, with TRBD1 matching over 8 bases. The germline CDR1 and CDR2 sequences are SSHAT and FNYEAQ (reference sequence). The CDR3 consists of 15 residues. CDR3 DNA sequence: TGTGCTAGCAGCGTATCGGGACAGGCGCCCTACGAGCAGTACTTC. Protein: CASSVSGQAPYEQYF.

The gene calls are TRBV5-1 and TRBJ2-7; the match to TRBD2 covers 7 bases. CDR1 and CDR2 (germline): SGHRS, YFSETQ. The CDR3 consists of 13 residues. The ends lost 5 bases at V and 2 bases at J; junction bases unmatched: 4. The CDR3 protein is CASRPRGAYEQYF. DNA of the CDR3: TGCGCCAGCAGACCCCGGGGGGCCTACGAGCAGTACTTC.

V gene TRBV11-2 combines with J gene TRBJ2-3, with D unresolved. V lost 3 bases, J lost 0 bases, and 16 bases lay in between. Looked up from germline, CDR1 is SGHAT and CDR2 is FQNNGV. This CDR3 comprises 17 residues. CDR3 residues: CASSFDPTEYSTDTQYF. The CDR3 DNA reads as TGTGCCAGCAGCTTCGACCCCACAGAGTATAGCACAGATACGCAGTATTTT.

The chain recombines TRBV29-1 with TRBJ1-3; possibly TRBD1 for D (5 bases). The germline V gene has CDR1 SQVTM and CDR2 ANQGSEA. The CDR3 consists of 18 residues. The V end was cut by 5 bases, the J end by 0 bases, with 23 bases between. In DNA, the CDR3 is TGCAGCGTTCGGCTGGGGGGACCAACCTTCCCCTCTGGAAACACCATATATTTT. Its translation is CSVRLGGPTFPSGNTIYF.

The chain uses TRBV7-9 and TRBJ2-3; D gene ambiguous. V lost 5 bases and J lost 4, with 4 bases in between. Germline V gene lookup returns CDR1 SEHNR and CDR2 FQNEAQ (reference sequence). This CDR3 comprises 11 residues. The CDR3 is CASSGADTQYF. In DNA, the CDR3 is TGTGCCAGCAGCGGAGCAGATACGCAGTATTTT.

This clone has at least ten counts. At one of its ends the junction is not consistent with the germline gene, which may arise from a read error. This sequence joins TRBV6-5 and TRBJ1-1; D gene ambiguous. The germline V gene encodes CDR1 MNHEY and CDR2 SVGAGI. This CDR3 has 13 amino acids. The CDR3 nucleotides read TGTGCCAGCACTTACCGCAGGAACACTGAAGCTTTCTTT. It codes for CASTYRRNTEAFF.

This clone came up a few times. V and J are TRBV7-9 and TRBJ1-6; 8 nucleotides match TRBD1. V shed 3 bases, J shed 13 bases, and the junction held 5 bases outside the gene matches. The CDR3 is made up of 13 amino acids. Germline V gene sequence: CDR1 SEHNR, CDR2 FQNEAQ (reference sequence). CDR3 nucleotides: TGTGCCAGCAGCTTGACCCAGGGGGCCCCCCTCCACTTT. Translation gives CASSLTQGAPLHF.

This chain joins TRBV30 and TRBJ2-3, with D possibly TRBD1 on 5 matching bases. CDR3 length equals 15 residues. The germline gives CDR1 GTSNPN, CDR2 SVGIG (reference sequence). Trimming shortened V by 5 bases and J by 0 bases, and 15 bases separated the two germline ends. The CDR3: CAWDLGVGSTDTQYF. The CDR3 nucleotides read TGTGCCTGGGATCTAGGGGTGGGGAGCACAGATACGCAGTATTTT.

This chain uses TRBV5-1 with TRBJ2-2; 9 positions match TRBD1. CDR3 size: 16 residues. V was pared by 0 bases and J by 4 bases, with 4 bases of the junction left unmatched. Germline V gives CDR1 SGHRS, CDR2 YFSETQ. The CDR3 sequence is CASSLVQGAITGELFF. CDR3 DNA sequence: TGCGCCAGCAGCTTGGTACAGGGGGCCATCACCGGGGAGCTGTTTTTT.

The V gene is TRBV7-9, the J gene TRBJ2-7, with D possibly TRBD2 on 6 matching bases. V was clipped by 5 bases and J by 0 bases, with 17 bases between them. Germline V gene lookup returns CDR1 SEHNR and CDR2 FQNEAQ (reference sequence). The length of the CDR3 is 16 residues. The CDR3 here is CASSPGSSVSSYEQYF. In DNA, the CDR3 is TGTGCCAGCAGCCCCGGGAGCTCCGTAAGCTCCTACGAGCAGTACTTC.

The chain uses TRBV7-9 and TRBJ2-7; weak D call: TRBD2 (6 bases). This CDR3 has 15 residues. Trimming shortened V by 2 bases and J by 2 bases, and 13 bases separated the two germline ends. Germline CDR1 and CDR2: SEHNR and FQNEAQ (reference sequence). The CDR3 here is CASSLFGRETYEQYF. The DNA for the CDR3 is TGTGCCAGCAGCTTATTCGGACGGGAGACCTACGAGCAGTACTTC. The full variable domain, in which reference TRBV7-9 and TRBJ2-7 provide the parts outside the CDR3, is DTGVSQNPRHKITKRGQNVTFRCDPISEHNRLYWYRQTLGQGPEFLTYFQNEAQLEKSRLLSDRFSAERPKGSFSTLEIQRTEQGDSAMYLCASSLFGRETYEQYFGPGTRLTVT.